This T cell receptor beta chain was identified during a study of blood T cell repertoires in COVID-19. At the level of the study: The samples span acute and convalescent COVID-19 from the United States, Italy and Spain. PBMCs, B-cell-depleted T cells, or T cells provided the cDNA or gDNA that made up the material.

Authors' methods: Counts of nucleated cells, estimated from reference gene primer amplification, were obtained. This table comes from immunoSEQ multiplex PCR, and its TCRdb copy is limited to in-frame clones, with some not included. The V and J calls and clone size are taken from that table; D and trimming were inferred from the DNA. The data hold about 360,000 clones, with about 88% observed a single time. The germline CDR1 and CDR2 sequences are MDHEN and SYDVKM. V lost 4 bases, J lost 4 bases, and 13 bases lay in between. The CDR3 runs to 14 residues. Seattle researchers signed up patients amid active infection and tracked them longitudinally.

This receptor was identified in a woman aged 55 to 70 with COVID-19, enrolled during active disease. The chain uses TRBV28 and TRBJ1-1; D is perhaps TRBD1 (5 bases). Sequenced material: peripheral blood. CDR3 DNA: TGTGCCAGCAGTTCGGGGGGAGAGTCCACTGAAGCTTTCTTT. It specifies CASSSGGESTEAFF.